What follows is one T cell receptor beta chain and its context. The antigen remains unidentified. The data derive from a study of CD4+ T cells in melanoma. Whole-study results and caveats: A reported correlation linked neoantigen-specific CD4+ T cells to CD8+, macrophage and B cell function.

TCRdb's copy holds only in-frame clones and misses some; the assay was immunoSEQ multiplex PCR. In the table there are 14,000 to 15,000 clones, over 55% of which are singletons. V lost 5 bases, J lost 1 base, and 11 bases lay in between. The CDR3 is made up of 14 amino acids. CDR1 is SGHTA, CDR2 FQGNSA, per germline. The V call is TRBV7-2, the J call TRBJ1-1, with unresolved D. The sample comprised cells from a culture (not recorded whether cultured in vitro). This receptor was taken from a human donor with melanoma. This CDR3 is CASSQLVTNTEAFF. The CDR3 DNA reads TGTGCCAGCAGCCAACTAGTGACGAACACTGAAGCTTTCTTT.